This TCR beta chain was obtained from a study of cytomegalovirus exposure and HLA in healthy donors. With respect to this clone: The sample holds other DNA sequences that translate to the same CDR3.

A multiplex PCR was run with 60 Vbeta primers and 13 Jbeta primers. Only in-frame clones appear in the TCRdb table, and some are missing; sequencing was by immunoSEQ multiplex PCR. The table has 100,000 to 150,000 clones, 75% to 90% seen once. The CDR3 contains 14 residues. Trimming at V came to 5 bases and at J to 4 bases, leaving 5 bases not matched to a gene. CDR1 and CDR2 from the germline V gene are MDHEN and SYDVKM. This sequence was found in a woman aged 40 to 49 in good health and CMV-seronegative. V and J are TRBV28 and TRBJ2-7; 10 positions match TRBD2. The sequencing sample was made of PBMCs. As DNA, the CDR3 is TGTGCCAGCAGTAGCGGGGGGGCTGGGTACGAGCAGTACTTC. Protein: CASSSGGAGYEQYF.